These T cell receptor beta chains were read from a single sample in a study of PD-1 blockade in classical Hodgkin lymphoma. Clones were sequenced by immunoSEQ multiplex PCR, and TCRdb holds only the in-frame ones, with some missing. The table has about 15,000 clones, around 87% seen once. What was sequenced was peripheral blood mononuclear cells (PBMCs). These receptors were collected from a human donor with classical Hodgkin lymphoma. Each CDR3 is given with its conserved first and last residue. The order of the fields is J gene, D gene, V gene, clone size, CDR3 protein, CDR3 DNA. A D gene is named only where the DNA matches it firmly. Some rows have no size entry. The others give once, few or many, or a class for an expanded clone.

TRBJ2-7 | - | TRBV4-3 | - | CASSQEASTIYEQYF | TGCGCCAGCAGCCAAGAGGCTAGCACCATCTACGAGCAGTACTTC
TRBJ1-2 | - | TRBV27 | - | CASSRGGGGSRYGYTF | TGTGCCAGCAGTCGCGGCGGGGGGGGATCCAGGTATGGCTACACCTTC
TRBJ2-3 | TRBD2 | TRBV7-8 | once | CASSSFLAGTDTQYF | TGTGCCAGCAGCTCCTTCCTAGCGGGCACAGATACGCAGTATTTT
TRBJ2-1 | - | TRBV7-2 | - | CASSASLYEQFF | TGTGCCAGCAGCGCGTCGTTATATGAGCAGTTCTTC
TRBJ2-7 | TRBD2 | TRBV4-1 | - | CASSQVPSGPGYEQYF | TGCGCCAGCAGCCAAGTCCCTAGCGGGCCGGGGTACGAGCAGTACTTC
TRBJ1-1 | TRBD1 | TRBV27 | once | CASSWATGAATEAFF | TGTGCCAGCAGTTGGGCCACAGGGGCGGCCACTGAAGCTTTCTTT
TRBJ1-5 | - | TRBV28 | - | CASSYGAGIFGYQPQHF | TGTGCCAGCAGTTACGGAGCAGGGATCTTTGGCTATCAGCCCCAGCATTTT
TRBJ1-1 | - | TRBV6-6 | - | CASSRDKNTEAFF | TGTGCCAGCAGCAGGGACAAGAACACTGAAGCTTTCTTT
TRBJ1-5 | TRBD1 | TRBV28 | - | CASRAGGEQPQHF | TGTGCCAGCAGGGCAGGGGGCGAGCAGCCCCAGCATTTT
TRBJ2-7 | TRBD1 | TRBV19 | - | CASSKLPGQGSYEQYF | TGTGCCAGTAGTAAACTTCCGGGACAGGGGAGTTACGAGCAGTACTTC
TRBJ1-4 | - | TRBV28 | - | CASSSGGTNEKLFF | TGTGCCAGCTCTTCAGGAGGGACTAATGAAAAACTGTTTTTT
TRBJ2-2 | - | TRBV29-1 | - | CSAKLARVPELFF | TGCAGCGCTAAACTAGCAAGAGTCCCGGAGCTGTTTTTT
TRBJ2-2 | TRBD2 | TRBV30 | - | CAWSAGTSGATGELFF | TGTGCCTGGAGTGCAGGGACTAGCGGGGCTACCGGGGAGCTGTTTTTT
TRBJ2-1 | - | TRBV19 | - | CASRPSGFYSYNEQFF | TGTGCCAGTAGGCCCTCCGGGTTCTACTCCTACAATGAGCAGTTCTTC
TRBJ1-4 | TRBD1 | TRBV10-2 | - | CASMDRGANEKLFF | TGCGCCAGCATGGACAGGGGGGCTAATGAAAAACTGTTTTTT
TRBJ2-7 | - | TRBV11-2 | - | CASSLDLWKAYEQYF | TGTGCCAGCAGCTTAGATCTTTGGAAGGCCTACGAGCAGTACTTC
TRBJ2-1 | - | TRBV5-4 | - | CASSFRLGDNEQFF | TGTGCCAGCAGCTTCAGACTAGGCGACAATGAGCAGTTCTTC
TRBJ1-2 | - | TRBV4-3 | - | CASSLNGHADGYTF | TGCGCCAGCAGCCTCAACGGACATGCCGATGGCTACACCTTC
TRBJ2-1 | TRBD2 | TRBV7-8 | - | CASSARLAREARDEQFF | TGTGCCAGCAGCGCCCGGTTAGCGCGGGAGGCGCGCGATGAGCAGTTCTTC
TRBJ2-3 | - | TRBV11-2 | - | CASSSATDTQYF | TGTGCCAGCAGCTCAGCCACAGATACGCAGTATTTT
TRBJ2-4 | - | TRBV11-2 | few | CASSLEARRENIQYF | TGTGCCAGCAGCTTAGAGGCCAGGCGGGAAAACATTCAGTACTTC
TRBJ1-5 | - | TRBV19 | - | CASSISGGGGNQPQHF | TGTGCCAGTAGTATATCTGGTGGGGGAGGCAATCAGCCCCAGCATTTT